The source of this TCR beta chain is a study of sequential checkpoint blockade in melanoma (dated by TCRdb to between 2017 and 2020). General notes on the study: In a 1:1 randomization, patients received either first-line nivolumab then ipilimumab (arm A) or ipilimumab then nivolumab (arm B). Maintenance nivolumab came after each of the two trial sequences.

CDR1 LGHNA and CDR2 YSLEER are derived from the germline V gene. From its cysteine to its phenylalanine, the CDR3 spans 15 amino acids. Only the CDR3 DNA stays, 45 bases, in frame from base 1. The germline ends are 13 bases apart after V is trimmed by 1 base and J by 5 bases. Per the publication, the treatment or condition label means: randomized to nivolumab then ipilimumab (arm A) or the reverse (arm B). Prior DNA-damaging chemotherapy had not been received by any trial patient. A FACS Aria II flow cytometer was used to sort live CD3+CD8+ cells that were negative for CD19 and CD56 from thawed PBMCs. CheckMate 064, a randomized, open-label phase II trial of sequential checkpoint blockade, was the source of the samples, all of which came from patients with melanoma. Leukapheresis was used to collect peripheral blood mononuclear cells, which were then purified with Ficoll-Paque and frozen in human serum with about 9.3% DMSO. Immediately after sorting, the purity of sorted blood CD3+CD8+ cells was verified to be >95%, after which DNA was extracted.

In the case of this clone: Its antigen target is currently unknown. No base quality values were provided; no much bigger clone lies one nucleotide off.

TCRbeta CDR3 regions were immunosequenced from genomic DNA with the immunoSEQ Assay. Before high-throughput sequencing, genomic DNA was amplified using bias-controlled multiplex PCR. On the study's bioinformatics: To quantify the absolute abundance of each unique TCRbeta CDR3 region, the sequences were collapsed and filtered. Clonality was defined as 1 minus Pielou's evenness and was calculated using productive rearrangements only. Clones with significantly greater frequencies in on-treatment versus baseline samples were identified using a previously published method. Imported from immuneACCESS, the table was reduced by TCRdb to in-frame sequences with V and J called. These copies leave out some clones; in studies compared against another copy, an unresolved V gene accounts for under half, and the cause of the remainder is not known. V, J and clone size are taken as reported in that table, and D and trimming were inferred from the DNA itself. Recorded for this sample are 25,000 to 30,000 clones; approximately 83% of them occurred a single time. Of the sample, about a sixth falls within the top ten clones.

The study at large found these results: Validation of the response-prediction model combining TCR metrics and mutation burden is needed in larger, independent patient cohorts.

Material: CD8+ T cells sorted from blood (inferred from file names), obtained from a patient given nivolumab and ipilimumab in sequence. The receptor's source is a human donor with melanoma. The V and J genes are TRBV4-3 and TRBJ2-3; D gene: possibly TRBD2, on 6 matching bases. The nucleotide sequence reads TGCGCCAGCAGCCAAGCGTGGCGGGGCCAAGATACGCAGTATTTT. This is translated as CASSQAWRGQDTQYF.